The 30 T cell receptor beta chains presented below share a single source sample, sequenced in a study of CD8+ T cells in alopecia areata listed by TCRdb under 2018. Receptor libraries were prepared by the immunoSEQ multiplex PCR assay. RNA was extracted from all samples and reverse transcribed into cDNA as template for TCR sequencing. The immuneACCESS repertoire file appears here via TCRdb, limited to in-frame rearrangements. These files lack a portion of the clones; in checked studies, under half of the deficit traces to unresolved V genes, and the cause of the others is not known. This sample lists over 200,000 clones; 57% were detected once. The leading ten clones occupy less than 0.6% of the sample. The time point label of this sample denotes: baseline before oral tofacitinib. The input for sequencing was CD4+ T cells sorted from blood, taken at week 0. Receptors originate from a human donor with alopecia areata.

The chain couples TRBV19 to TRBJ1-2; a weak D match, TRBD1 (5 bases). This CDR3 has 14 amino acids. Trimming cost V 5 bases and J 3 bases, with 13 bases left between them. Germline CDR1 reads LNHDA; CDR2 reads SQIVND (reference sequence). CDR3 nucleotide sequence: TGTGCCAGTAGTGCTCAGGGAGGGGACTATGGCTACACCTTC. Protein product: CASSAQGGDYGYTF. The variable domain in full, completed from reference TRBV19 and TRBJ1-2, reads DGGITQSPKYLFRKEGQNVTLSCEQNLNHDAMYWYRQDPGQGLRLIYYSQIVNDFQKGDIAEGYSVSREKKESFPLTVTSAQKNPTAFYLCASSAQGGDYGYTFGSGTRLTVV.

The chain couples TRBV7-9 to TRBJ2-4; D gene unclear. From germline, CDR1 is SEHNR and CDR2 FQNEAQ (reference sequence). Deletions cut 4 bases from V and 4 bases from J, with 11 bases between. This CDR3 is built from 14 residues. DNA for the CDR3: TGTGCCAGCAGCTCCGCGAGCGTAAAAAACATTCAGTACTTC. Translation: CASSSASVKNIQYF. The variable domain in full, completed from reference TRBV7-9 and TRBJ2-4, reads DTGVSQNPRHKITKRGQNVTFRCDPISEHNRLYWYRQTLGQGPEFLTYFQNEAQLEKSRLLSDRFSAERPKGSFSTLEIQRTEQGDSAMYLCASSSASVKNIQYFGAGTRLSVL.

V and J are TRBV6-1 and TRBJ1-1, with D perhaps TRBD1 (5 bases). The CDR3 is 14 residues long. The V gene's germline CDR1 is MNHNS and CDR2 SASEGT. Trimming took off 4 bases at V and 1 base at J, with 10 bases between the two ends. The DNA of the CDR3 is TGTGCCAGCAGTGTGCAGGGAGGGAACACTGAAGCTTTCTTT. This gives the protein CASSVQGGNTEAFF.

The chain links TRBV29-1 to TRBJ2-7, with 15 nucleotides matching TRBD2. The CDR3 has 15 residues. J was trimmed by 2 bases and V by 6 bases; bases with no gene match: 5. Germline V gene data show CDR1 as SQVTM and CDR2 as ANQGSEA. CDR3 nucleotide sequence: TGCAGCGTAGATGGGACTAGCGGGGGGACCTACGAGCAGTACTTC. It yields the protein CSVDGTSGGTYEQYF.

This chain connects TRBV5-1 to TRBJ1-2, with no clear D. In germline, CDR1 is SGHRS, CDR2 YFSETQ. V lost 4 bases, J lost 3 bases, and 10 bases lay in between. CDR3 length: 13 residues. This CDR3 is CASSRGGDYGYTF. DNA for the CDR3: TGCGCCAGCAGCCGCGGTGGTGACTATGGCTACACCTTC.

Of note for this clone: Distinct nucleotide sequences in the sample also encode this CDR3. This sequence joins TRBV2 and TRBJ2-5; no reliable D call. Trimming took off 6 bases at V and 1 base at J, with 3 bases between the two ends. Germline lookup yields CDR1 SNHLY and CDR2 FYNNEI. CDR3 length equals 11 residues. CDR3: CASRLQETQYF. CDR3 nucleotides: TGTGCCAGCAGGCTCCAAGAGACCCAGTACTTC.

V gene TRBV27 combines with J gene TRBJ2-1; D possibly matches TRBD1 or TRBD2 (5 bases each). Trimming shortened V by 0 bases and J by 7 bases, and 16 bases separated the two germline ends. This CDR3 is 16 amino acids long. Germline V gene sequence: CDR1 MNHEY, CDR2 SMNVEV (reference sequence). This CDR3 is CASSLSVDKPGNEQFF. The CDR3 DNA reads TGTGCCAGCAGTTTATCGGTGGACAAACCGGGGAATGAGCAGTTCTTC.

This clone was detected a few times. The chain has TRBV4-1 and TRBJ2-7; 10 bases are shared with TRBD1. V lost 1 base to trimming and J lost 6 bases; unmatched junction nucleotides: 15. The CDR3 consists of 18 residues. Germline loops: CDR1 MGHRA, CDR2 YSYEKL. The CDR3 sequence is CASSQGLVDRGQSPEQYF. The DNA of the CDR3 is TGCGCCAGCAGCCAAGGGCTGGTCGACAGGGGGCAAAGTCCCGAGCAGTACTTC.

CDR3 in DNA: TGCGCCAGCAGCTCTAGTGCCACATACAATGAGCAGTTCTTC. It is translated as CASSSSATYNEQFF. The V and J genes are TRBV10-2 and TRBJ2-1; D gene uncertain. V dropped 6 bases and J dropped 4 bases, with 13 bases sitting between them. Germline loops: CDR1 WSHSY, CDR2 SAAADI. The CDR3 loop spans 14 amino acids.

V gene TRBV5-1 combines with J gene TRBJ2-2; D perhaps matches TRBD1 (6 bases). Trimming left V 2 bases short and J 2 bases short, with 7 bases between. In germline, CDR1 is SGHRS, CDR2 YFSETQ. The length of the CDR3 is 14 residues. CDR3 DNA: TGCGCCAGCAGCTTACAGGGTAACACCGGGGAGCTGTTTTTT. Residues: CASSLQGNTGELFF.

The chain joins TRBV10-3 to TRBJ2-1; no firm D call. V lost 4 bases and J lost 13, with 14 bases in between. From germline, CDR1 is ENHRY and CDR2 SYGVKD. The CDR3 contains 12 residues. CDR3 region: CAISGSLAEQFF. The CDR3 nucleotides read TGTGCCATCAGTGGCTCCCTCGCGGAACAGTTCTTC.

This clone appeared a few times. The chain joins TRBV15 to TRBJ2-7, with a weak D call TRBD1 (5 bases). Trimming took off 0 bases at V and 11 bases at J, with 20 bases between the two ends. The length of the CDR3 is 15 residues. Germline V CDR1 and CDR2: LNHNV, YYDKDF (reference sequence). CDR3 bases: TGTGCCACCAGCAGAGATGAGGCACAGGCTAAAAGGGAGTACTTC. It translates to CATSRDEAQAKREYF.

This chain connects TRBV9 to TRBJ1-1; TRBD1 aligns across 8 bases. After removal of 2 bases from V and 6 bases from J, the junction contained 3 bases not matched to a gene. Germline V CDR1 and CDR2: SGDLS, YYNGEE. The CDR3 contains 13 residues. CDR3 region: CASSVTGGAEAFF. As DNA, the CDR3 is TGTGCCAGCAGCGTCACAGGGGGGGCTGAAGCTTTCTTT. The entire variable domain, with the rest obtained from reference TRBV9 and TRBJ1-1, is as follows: DSGVTQTPKHLITATGQRVTLRCSPRSGDLSVYWYQQSLDQGLQFLIQYYNGEERAKGNILERFSAQQFPDLHSELNLSSLELGDSALYFCASSVTGGAEAFFGQGTRLTVV.

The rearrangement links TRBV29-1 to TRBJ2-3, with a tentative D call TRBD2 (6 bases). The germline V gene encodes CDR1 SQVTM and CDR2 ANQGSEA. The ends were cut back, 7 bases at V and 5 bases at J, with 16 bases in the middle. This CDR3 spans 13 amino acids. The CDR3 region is CSGHSGVRDTQYF. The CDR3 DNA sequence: TGCAGCGGACATAGCGGTGTGAGAGATACGCAGTATTTT.

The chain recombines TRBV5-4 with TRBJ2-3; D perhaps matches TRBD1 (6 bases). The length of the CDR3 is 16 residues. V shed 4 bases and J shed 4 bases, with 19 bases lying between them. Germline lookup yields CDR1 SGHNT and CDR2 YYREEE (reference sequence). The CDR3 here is CASSTQGRGIADTQYF. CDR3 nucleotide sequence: TGTGCCAGCAGCACCCAGGGGAGAGGTATCGCAGATACGCAGTATTTT.

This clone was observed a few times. The CDR3 DNA reads TGCGCCAGCAGCCAAGATCCGGCCAACCAGCATGCTGAAAAACTGTTTTTT. This gives the protein CASSQDPANQHAEKLFF. This chain uses TRBV4-1 with TRBJ1-4; D call uncertain. In germline, CDR1 is MGHRA, CDR2 YSYEKL. CDR3 length equals 17 residues. V shed 0 bases and J shed 7 bases, with 18 bases lying between them.

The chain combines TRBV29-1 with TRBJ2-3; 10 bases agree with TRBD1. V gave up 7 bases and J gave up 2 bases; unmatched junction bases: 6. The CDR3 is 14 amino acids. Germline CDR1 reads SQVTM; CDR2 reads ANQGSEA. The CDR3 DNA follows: TGCAGCGAAACGACAGGGGGCCCCACAGATACGCAGTATTTT. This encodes CSETTGGPTDTQYF.

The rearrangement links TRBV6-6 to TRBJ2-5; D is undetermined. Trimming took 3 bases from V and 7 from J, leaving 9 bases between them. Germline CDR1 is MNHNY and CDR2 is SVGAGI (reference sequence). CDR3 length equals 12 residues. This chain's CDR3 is CASSYNDLTQYF. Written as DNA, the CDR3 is TGTGCCAGCAGTTATAATGACCTGACCCAGTACTTC.

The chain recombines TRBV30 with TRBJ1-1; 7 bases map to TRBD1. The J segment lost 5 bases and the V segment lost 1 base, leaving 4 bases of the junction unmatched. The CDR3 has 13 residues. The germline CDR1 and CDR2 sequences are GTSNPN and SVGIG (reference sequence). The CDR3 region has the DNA TGTGCCTGGAGTGGACAGGGAGTGACTGAAGCTTTCTTT. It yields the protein CAWSGQGVTEAFF. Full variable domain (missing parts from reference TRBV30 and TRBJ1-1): SQTIHQWPATLVQPVGSPLSLECTVEGTSNPNLYWYRQAAGRGLQLLFYSVGIGQISSEVPQNLSASRPQDRQFILSSKKLLLSDSGFYLCAWSGQGVTEAFFGQGTRLTVV.

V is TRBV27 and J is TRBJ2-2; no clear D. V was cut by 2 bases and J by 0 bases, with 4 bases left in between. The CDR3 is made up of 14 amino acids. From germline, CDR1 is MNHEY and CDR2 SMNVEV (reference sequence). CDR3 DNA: TGTGCCAGCAGTTTACTAACGAACACCGGGGAGCTGTTTTTT. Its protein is CASSLLTNTGELFF.

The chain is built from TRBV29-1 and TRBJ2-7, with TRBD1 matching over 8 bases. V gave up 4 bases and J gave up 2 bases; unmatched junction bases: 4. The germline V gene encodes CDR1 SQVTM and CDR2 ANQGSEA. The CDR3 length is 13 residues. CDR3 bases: TGCAGCGTTGGATCGGACAGGGCCTACGAGCAGTACTTC. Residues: CSVGSDRAYEQYF.

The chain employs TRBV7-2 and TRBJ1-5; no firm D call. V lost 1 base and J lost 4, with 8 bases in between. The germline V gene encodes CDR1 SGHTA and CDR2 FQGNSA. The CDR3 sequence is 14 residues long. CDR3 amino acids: CASSLVAMNQPQHF. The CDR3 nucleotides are TGTGCCAGCAGCTTAGTGGCCATGAATCAGCCCCAGCATTTT.

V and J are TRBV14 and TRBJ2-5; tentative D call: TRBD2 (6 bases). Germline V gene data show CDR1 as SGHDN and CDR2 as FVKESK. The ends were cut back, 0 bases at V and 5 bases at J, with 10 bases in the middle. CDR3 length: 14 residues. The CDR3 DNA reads TGTGCCAGCAGCCAAGACCTAGCGATCGAGACCCAGTACTTC. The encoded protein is CASSQDLAIETQYF.

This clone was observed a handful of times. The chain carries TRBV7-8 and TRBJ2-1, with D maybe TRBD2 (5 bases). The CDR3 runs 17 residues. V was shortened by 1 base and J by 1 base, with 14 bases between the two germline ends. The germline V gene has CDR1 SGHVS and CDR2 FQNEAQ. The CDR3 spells CASSLEASLLSYNEQFF. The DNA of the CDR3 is TGTGCCAGCAGCTTAGAGGCTAGCTTACTGTCCTACAATGAGCAGTTCTTC.

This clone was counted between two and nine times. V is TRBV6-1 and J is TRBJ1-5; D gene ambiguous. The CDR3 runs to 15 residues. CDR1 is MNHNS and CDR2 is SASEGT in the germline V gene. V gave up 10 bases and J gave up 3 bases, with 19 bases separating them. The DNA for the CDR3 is TGTGCCACCCACCGGCGTCAGGAGCACAATCAGCCCCAGCATTTT. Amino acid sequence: CATHRRQEHNQPQHF.

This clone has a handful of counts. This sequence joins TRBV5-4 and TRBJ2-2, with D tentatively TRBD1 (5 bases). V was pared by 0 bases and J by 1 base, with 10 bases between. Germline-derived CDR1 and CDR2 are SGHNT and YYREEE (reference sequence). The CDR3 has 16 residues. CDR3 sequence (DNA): TGTGCCAGCAGCTTGGCAGGTCAGGGGAACACCGGGGAGCTGTTTTTT. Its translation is CASSLAGQGNTGELFF.

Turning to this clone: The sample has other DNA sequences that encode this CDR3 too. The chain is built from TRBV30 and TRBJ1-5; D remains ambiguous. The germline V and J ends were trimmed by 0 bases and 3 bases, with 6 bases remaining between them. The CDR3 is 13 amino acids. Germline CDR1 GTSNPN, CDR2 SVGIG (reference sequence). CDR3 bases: TGTGCCTGGAGTGTAGAAGCCAATCAGCCCCAGCATTTT. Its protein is CAWSVEANQPQHF.

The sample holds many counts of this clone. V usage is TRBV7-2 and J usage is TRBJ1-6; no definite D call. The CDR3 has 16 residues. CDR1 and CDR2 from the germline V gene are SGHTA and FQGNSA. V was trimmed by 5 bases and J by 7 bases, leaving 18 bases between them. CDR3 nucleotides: TGTGCCAGCAGCCCAAGCGGGCCACCTGGGAATTCACCCCTCCACTTT. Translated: CASSPSGPPGNSPLHF.

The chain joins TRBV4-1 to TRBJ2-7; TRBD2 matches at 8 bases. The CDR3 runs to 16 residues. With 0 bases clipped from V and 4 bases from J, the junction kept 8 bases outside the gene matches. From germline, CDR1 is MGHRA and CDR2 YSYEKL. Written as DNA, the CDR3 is TGCGCCAGCAGCCAAGAAACACTAGCGGACCGATACGAGCAGTACTTC. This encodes CASSQETLADRYEQYF.

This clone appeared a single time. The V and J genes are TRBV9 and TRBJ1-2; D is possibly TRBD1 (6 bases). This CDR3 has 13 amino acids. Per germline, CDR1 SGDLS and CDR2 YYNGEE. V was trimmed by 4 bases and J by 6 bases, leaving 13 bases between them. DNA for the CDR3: TGTGCCAGCAGCCCACAGGGAGTGAATGGCTACACCTTC. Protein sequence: CASSPQGVNGYTF.